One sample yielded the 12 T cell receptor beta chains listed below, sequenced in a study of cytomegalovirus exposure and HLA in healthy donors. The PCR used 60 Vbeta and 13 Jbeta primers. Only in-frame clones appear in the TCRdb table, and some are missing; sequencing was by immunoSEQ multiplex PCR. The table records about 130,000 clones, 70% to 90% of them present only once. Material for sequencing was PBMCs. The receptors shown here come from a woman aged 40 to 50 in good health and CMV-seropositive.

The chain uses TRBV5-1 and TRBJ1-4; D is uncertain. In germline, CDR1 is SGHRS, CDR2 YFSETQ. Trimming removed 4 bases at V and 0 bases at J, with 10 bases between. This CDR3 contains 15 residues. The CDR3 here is CASSPQFATNEKLFF. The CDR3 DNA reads TGCGCCAGCAGCCCCCAATTTGCAACTAATGAAAAACTGTTTTTT.

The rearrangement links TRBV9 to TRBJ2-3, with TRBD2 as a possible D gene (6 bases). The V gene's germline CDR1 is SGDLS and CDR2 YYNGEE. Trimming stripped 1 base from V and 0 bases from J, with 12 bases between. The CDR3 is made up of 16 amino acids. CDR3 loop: CASSVQGLPSTDTQYF. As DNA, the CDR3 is TGTGCCAGCAGCGTACAGGGACTCCCTAGCACAGATACGCAGTATTTT.

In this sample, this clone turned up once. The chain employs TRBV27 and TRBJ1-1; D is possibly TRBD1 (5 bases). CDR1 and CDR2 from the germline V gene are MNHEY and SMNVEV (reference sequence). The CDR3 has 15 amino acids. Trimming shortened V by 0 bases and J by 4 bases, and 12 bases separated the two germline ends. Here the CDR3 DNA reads TGTGCCAGCAGTTTATCGCTCGGGGGAATCACTGAAGCTTTCTTT. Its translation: CASSLSLGGITEAFF.

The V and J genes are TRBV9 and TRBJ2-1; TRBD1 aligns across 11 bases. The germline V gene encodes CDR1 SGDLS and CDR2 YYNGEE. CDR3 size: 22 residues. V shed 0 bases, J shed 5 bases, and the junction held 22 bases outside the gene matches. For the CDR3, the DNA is TGTGCCAGCAGCGTAGCGGGACAGGGGGTGTTAGGGCGGGAGCTCCGACACAATGAGCAGTTCTTC. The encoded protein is CASSVAGQGVLGRELRHNEQFF.

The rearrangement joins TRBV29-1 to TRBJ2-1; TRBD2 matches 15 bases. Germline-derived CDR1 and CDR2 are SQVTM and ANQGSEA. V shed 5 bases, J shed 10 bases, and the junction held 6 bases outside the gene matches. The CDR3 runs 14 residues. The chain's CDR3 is CSVIGLAGGGEQFF. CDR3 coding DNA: TGCAGCGTTATAGGACTAGCGGGAGGGGGCGAGCAGTTCTTC.

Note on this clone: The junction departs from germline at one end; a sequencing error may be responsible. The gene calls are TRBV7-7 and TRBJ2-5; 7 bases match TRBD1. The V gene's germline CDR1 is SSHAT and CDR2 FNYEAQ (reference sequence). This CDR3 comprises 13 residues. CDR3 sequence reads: CASSLGQEETQYF. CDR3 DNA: TGTGCTAGCAGCCTAGGACAGGAGGAGACCCAGTACTTC.

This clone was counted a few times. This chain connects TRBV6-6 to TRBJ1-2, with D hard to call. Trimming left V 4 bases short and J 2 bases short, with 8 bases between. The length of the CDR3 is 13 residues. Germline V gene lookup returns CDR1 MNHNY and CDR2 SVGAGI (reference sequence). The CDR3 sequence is CASSLGSNYGYTF. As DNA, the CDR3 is TGTGCCAGCAGTTTGGGCAGCAACTATGGCTACACCTTC.

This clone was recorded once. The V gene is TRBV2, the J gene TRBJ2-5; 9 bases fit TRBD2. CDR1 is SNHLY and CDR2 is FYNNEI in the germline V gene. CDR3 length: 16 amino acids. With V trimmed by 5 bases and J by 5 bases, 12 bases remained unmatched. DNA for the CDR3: TGTGCCAGCAGTCGTGAGGGGTCTAGCGGGGAGGAGACCCAGTACTTC. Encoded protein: CASSREGSSGEETQYF.

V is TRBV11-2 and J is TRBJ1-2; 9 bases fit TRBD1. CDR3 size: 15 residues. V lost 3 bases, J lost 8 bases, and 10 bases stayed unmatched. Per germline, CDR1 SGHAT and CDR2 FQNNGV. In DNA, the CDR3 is TGTGCCAGCAGCTTCCGGGACAGGGAAATAGGCGGCTACACCTTC. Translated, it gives CASSFRDREIGGYTF.

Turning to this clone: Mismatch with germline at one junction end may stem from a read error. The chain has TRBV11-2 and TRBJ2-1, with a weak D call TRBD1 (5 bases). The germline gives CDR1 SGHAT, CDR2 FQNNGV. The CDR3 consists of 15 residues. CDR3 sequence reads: CASSQDGAPYNEQFF. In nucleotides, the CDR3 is TGCGCCAGCAGCCAAGATGGGGCACCTTACAATGAGCAGTTCTTC.

DNA of the CDR3: TGTGCCGGGAATAGCGGGGGAAGTAATACGCAGTATTTT. Protein sequence: CAGNSGGSNTQYF. This chain uses TRBV30 with TRBJ2-3; 9 positions match TRBD2. The CDR3 runs to 13 residues. V lost 8 bases to trimming and J lost 7 bases; unmatched junction nucleotides: 10. The germline gives CDR1 GTSNPN, CDR2 SVGIG (reference sequence). Complete variable domain (other parts from reference TRBV30 and TRBJ2-3): SQTIHQWPATLVQPVGSPLSLECTVEGTSNPNLYWYRQAAGRGLQLLFYSVGIGQISSEVPQNLSASRPQDRQFILSSKKLLLSDSGFYLCAGNSGGSNTQYFGPGTRLTVL.

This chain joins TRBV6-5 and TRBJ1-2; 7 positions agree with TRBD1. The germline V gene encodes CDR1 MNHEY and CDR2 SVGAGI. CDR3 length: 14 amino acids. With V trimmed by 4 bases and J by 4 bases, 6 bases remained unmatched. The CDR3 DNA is TGTGCCAGCAGTTGGGACAGTCAAGGCTATGGCTACACCTTC. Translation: CASSWDSQGYGYTF.